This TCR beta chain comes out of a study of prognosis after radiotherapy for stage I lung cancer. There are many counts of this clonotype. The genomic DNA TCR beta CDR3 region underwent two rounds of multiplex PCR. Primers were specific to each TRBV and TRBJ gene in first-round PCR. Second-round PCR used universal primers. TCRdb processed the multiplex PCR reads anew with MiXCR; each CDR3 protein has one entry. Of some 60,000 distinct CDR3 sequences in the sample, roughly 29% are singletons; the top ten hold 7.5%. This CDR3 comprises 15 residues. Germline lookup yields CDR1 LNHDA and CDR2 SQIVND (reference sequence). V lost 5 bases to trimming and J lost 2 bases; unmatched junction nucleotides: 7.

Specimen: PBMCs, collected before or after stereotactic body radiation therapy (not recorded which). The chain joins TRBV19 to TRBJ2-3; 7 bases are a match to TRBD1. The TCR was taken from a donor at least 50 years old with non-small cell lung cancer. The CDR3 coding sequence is TGTGCCAGTAGTTCGGACAGGTCTGTCACAGATACGCAGTATTTT. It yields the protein CASSSDRSVTDTQYF.